These 31 T cell receptor beta chains were all obtained from the same sample, sequenced in a study of PD-1 blockade in classical Hodgkin lymphoma. Sequencing used immunoSEQ multiplex PCR; TCRdb keeps in-frame clones, though not all of them. Altogether 2,500 to 3,500 clones are present, over 70% being singletons, with the ten largest covering approximately 25%. Time point specified: cycle 4 day 1 (C4D1), after 5 to 7 weeks of nivolumab. Every patient had relapsed following autologous stem cell transplantation, and cohorts differed in brentuximab vedotin exposure. The study isolated CD8+ T cells from thawed PBMCs by magnetic negative selection. The source was CD8+ T cells from blood, collected before the fourth cycle of nivolumab. These receptors originate from a human donor with classical Hodgkin lymphoma.

The genes are TRBV7-9 and TRBJ2-7, with 8 bases aligning to TRBD1. The CDR3 runs to 15 residues. The V gene end was trimmed by 4 bases and the J gene end by 2 bases; junction bases not matched to a gene: 7. Germline V gives CDR1 SEHNR, CDR2 FQNEAQ (reference sequence). CDR3 loop: CASSWDRQAPYEQYF. CDR3 nucleotides: TGTGCCAGCAGCTGGGACAGGCAGGCCCCCTACGAGCAGTACTTC.

The V and J genes are TRBV4-3 and TRBJ2-1; D may be TRBD1 (6 bases). V was clipped by 5 bases and J by 6 bases, with 14 bases between them. Germline V gene lookup returns CDR1 LGHNA and CDR2 YSLEER. The CDR3 sequence is 14 residues long. The CDR3 DNA follows: TGCGCCAGCAGCGCCCGGGCAGGGGCCAATGAGCAGTTCTTC. Translating gives CASSARAGANEQFF.

The V call is TRBV11-2, the J call TRBJ2-7; D is uncertain. Germline V gene sequence: CDR1 SGHAT, CDR2 FQNNGV. CDR3 length: 15 amino acids. V shed 1 base and J shed 0 bases, with 10 bases lying between them. Written as DNA, the CDR3 is TGTGCCAGCAGCTTAGGCGGTGGCGGCTCCTACGAGCAGTACTTC. Amino acids: CASSLGGGGSYEQYF.

The chain uses TRBV5-6 and TRBJ2-1; D might be TRBD2 (5 bases). CDR1 is SGHDT and CDR2 is YYEEEE in the germline V gene. CDR3 length: 13 residues. V was clipped by 4 bases and J by 4 bases, with 9 bases between them. CDR3 residues: CASSGERYNEQFF. The DNA for the CDR3 is TGTGCCAGCAGCGGCGAGCGGTACAATGAGCAGTTCTTC.

The chain links TRBV6-5 to TRBJ2-4, with D perhaps matching TRBD1 (5 bases). V lost 0 bases and J lost 8, with 14 bases in between. There are 15 residues in the CDR3. In germline, CDR1 is MNHEY, CDR2 SVGAGI. The CDR3 DNA reads TGTGCCAGCAGTTACTCGGCGGAAATAGGGGACATTCAGTACTTC. Amino acid sequence: CASSYSAEIGDIQYF.

This clone has just a few counts. This chain links TRBV19 with TRBJ2-7; D assignment may be TRBD1 or TRBD2 (5 bases each). Trimming removed 3 bases at V and 1 base at J, with 19 bases between. The CDR3 length is 17 residues. Germline CDR1 is LNHDA and CDR2 is SQIVND (reference sequence). The CDR3 nucleotides are TGTGCCAGTAGTATTTGGGGGAATACTTACCAATCCTACGAGCAGTACTTC. This sequence encodes CASSIWGNTYQSYEQYF.

The J gene is TRBJ2-1, the V gene TRBV13; 9 bases are a match to TRBD2. The germline gives CDR1 PRHDT, CDR2 FYEKMQ (reference sequence). Trimming at V came to 0 bases and at J to 7 bases, leaving 7 bases not matched to a gene. CDR3 length: 16 residues. In DNA form, the CDR3 reads TGTGCCAGCAGCTTAGGTCGGCGGGGGGGCAGGAATGAGCAGTTCTTC. Amino acid sequence: CASSLGRRGGRNEQFF.

The chain uses TRBV19 and TRBJ2-2, with D possibly matching TRBD2 (5 bases). The CDR3 is made up of 15 amino acids. Germline CDR1 is LNHDA and CDR2 is SQIVND (reference sequence). The V end lost 7 bases, the J end lost 3 bases, and 15 bases lay between the germline ends. The CDR3 sequence: CASIPRALDTGELFF. As DNA, the CDR3 is TGTGCCAGTATTCCGCGGGCCTTAGACACCGGGGAGCTGTTTTTT.

The rearrangement links TRBV7-3 to TRBJ2-5; 7 bases map to TRBD2. J was trimmed by 4 bases and V by 1 base; bases with no gene match: 6. CDR1 is SGHTA and CDR2 is FQGTGA in the germline V gene. The CDR3 spans 15 residues. For the CDR3, the DNA is TGTGCCAGCAGCTTAAAGGGAGGGCCGGGAGAGACCCAGTACTTC. Translating it yields CASSLKGGPGETQYF.

CDR3 bases: TGTGCCGGTCTCTCAGTGCCCAACACTGAAGCTTTCTTT. Protein: CAGLSVPNTEAFF. This chain links TRBV2 with TRBJ1-1; D is unclear. There are 13 residues in the CDR3. The germline V gene has CDR1 SNHLY and CDR2 FYNNEI. V gave up 11 bases and J gave up 2 bases, with 15 bases separating them.

By sample share, this clone is large. The chain combines TRBV27 with TRBJ2-7; TRBD2 matches 7 bases. The ends lost 2 bases at V and 0 bases at J; junction bases unmatched: 10. Per the germline V gene, CDR1 is MNHEY and CDR2 is SMNVEV (reference sequence). This CDR3 contains 17 residues. Written as DNA, the CDR3 is TGTGCCAGCAGTTTAAGAGGTGGGGGGGGGAGCTCCTACGAGCAGTACTTC. Its translation is CASSLRGGGGSSYEQYF.

The chain couples TRBV4-3 to TRBJ1-5; possibly TRBD1 for D (6 bases). The germline CDR1 and CDR2 sequences are LGHNA and YSLEER. The V end lost 0 bases, the J end lost 0 bases, and 12 bases lay between the germline ends. The CDR3 runs 17 residues. In DNA form, the CDR3 reads TGCGCCAGCAGCCAAGATTGGGGGCGGATTAGCAATCAGCCCCAGCATTTT. This sequence encodes CASSQDWGRISNQPQHF.

The chain links TRBV4-2 to TRBJ1-1; TRBD1 matches 9 bases. In germline, CDR1 is LGHNA, CDR2 YNFKEQ. V lost 1 base to trimming and J lost 6 bases; unmatched junction nucleotides: 3. CDR3 length: 14 residues. The chain's CDR3 is CASSQGGQGSEAFF. CDR3 nucleotides: TGTGCCAGCAGCCAAGGGGGACAGGGCTCTGAAGCTTTCTTT.

The J gene is TRBJ2-7, the V gene TRBV2, with D maybe TRBD1 (6 bases). V shed 9 bases and J shed 0 bases, with 15 bases lying between them. Germline V gives CDR1 SNHLY, CDR2 FYNNEI. The CDR3 runs 14 residues. CDR3 amino acids: CASMDSLSSYEQYF. For the CDR3, the DNA is TGTGCCAGTATGGACAGCCTCAGCTCCTACGAGCAGTACTTC.

The chain uses TRBV9 and TRBJ2-5; 11 nucleotides line up with TRBD1. CDR1 SGDLS and CDR2 YYNGEE come from the germline V gene. J gave up 5 bases and V 4 bases, and 4 bases lay outside the gene matches. The CDR3 consists of 14 residues. The CDR3 spells CASSSWDRGETQYF. The CDR3 DNA is TGTGCCAGCAGCTCCTGGGACAGGGGGGAGACCCAGTACTTC. The variable domain in full, completed from reference TRBV9 and TRBJ2-5, reads DSGVTQTPKHLITATGQRVTLRCSPRSGDLSVYWYQQSLDQGLQFLIQYYNGEERAKGNILERFSAQQFPDLHSELNLSSLELGDSALYFCASSSWDRGETQYFGPGTRLLVL.

This clone was counted a few times. The rearrangement joins TRBV29-1 to TRBJ2-7, with 10 bases aligning to TRBD2. The germline V gene encodes CDR1 SQVTM and CDR2 ANQGSEA. V shed 5 bases and J 2 bases; nucleotides not matched to a gene: 9. This CDR3 has 15 amino acids. As DNA, the CDR3 is TGCAGCGTTAGGAGCCGGCTAGCGGGGGCCTACGAGCAGTACTTC. This gives the protein CSVRSRLAGAYEQYF.

V usage is TRBV4-3 and J usage is TRBJ2-2; D is unclear. Germline-derived CDR1 and CDR2 are LGHNA and YSLEER. V lost 2 bases to trimming and J lost 1 base, with 11 bases between them. The CDR3 extends over 16 amino acids. CDR3 DNA sequence: TGCGCCAGCAGCCAAACGGTCGAGTGGAACACCGGGGAGCTGTTTTTT. Its protein product is CASSQTVEWNTGELFF.

The chain uses TRBV10-1 and TRBJ1-1; no reliable D call. With 4 bases removed from V and 7 bases from J, the gap between germline ends came to 4 bases. CDR3 length equals 10 residues. Germline CDR1 reads WNHNN; CDR2 reads SYGVQD (reference sequence). In nucleotides, the CDR3 is TGCGCCAGCAGTGCGGGTGAAGCTTTCTTT. Amino acid sequence: CASSAGEAFF.

The chain carries TRBV27 and TRBJ2-2; D gene unclear. The CDR3 sequence is 12 residues long. Trimming left V 8 bases short and J 3 bases short, with 7 bases between. In germline, CDR1 is MNHEY, CDR2 SMNVEV (reference sequence). As DNA, the CDR3 is TGTGCCAGCGGAACTTACACCGGGGAGCTGTTTTTT. Protein sequence: CASGTYTGELFF.

This chain joins TRBV10-3 and TRBJ2-3, with 9 bases matching TRBD1. CDR1 and CDR2 (germline): ENHRY, SYGVKD. V lost 7 bases to trimming and J lost 1 base; unmatched junction nucleotides: 6. The CDR3 sequence is 15 residues long. In DNA, the CDR3 is TGTGCCATCAACCTACGGACAGGGGGCACAGATACGCAGTATTTT. The encoded protein is CAINLRTGGTDTQYF.

The chain uses TRBV19 and TRBJ1-5, with D perhaps matching TRBD1 (5 bases). The CDR3 sequence is 15 residues long. Germline V gene sequence: CDR1 LNHDA, CDR2 SQIVND (reference sequence). The V end was cut by 1 base, the J end by 5 bases, with 12 bases between. Here the CDR3 reads CASSIAYRLDQPQHF. In nucleotides, the CDR3 is TGTGCCAGTAGTATAGCTTACAGGCTGGATCAGCCCCAGCATTTT.

The chain has TRBV28 and TRBJ2-7; the D call may be TRBD1 or TRBD2 (5 bases each). This CDR3 contains 12 residues. Germline V gene lookup returns CDR1 MDHEN and CDR2 SYDVKM. Trimming left V 5 bases short and J 5 bases short, with 10 bases between. The CDR3 protein is CASSGTGDEQYF. Written as DNA, the CDR3 is TGTGCCAGCAGTGGGACCGGGGACGAGCAGTACTTC.

Only one count was recorded for this clone. The chain couples TRBV4-3 to TRBJ2-1; a weak D match, TRBD2 (5 bases). The germline V gene encodes CDR1 LGHNA and CDR2 YSLEER. This CDR3 is built from 15 residues. Trimming shortened V by 0 bases and J by 6 bases, and 12 bases separated the two germline ends. The CDR3 sequence: CASSQDLGRGNEQFF. The CDR3 nucleotides read TGCGCCAGCAGCCAAGATCTGGGCCGGGGCAATGAGCAGTTCTTC.

V and J are TRBV7-2 and TRBJ1-1, with TRBD1 matching 9 bases. Germline CDR1 SGHTA, CDR2 FQGNSA. V shed 4 bases and J 6 bases; nucleotides not matched to a gene: 6. The CDR3 has 14 amino acids. This CDR3 reads CASSSTGGVAEAFF. For the CDR3, the DNA is TGTGCCAGCAGCTCGACAGGGGGAGTGGCTGAAGCTTTCTTT.

V is TRBV4-1 and J is TRBJ1-6; D is possibly TRBD1 (6 bases). Deletions cut 0 bases from V and 11 bases from J, with 14 bases between. CDR1 is MGHRA, CDR2 YSYEKL, per germline. This CDR3 comprises 15 residues. DNA of the CDR3: TGCGCCAGCAGCCAAGATCAAGGGGGAAGCGCACCCCTCCACTTT. This gives the protein CASSQDQGGSAPLHF.

The V and J genes are TRBV7-9 and TRBJ2-1, with TRBD1 matching over 11 bases. The trim removed 10 bases at V and 7 bases at J, leaving 12 bases unmatched. CDR3 length equals 15 residues. From germline, CDR1 is SEHNR and CDR2 FQNEAQ (reference sequence). In nucleotides, the CDR3 is TGTGCCACCACATTGCCGGGACAGGGGGGGAATGAGCAGTTCTTC. Its protein is CATTLPGQGGNEQFF.

The chain employs TRBV5-1 and TRBJ2-3, with D uncertain. CDR1 is SGHRS and CDR2 is YFSETQ in the germline V gene. V lost 2 bases to trimming and J lost 2 bases, with 12 bases between them. The CDR3 length is 15 residues. The CDR3 sequence: CASSLSGVYTDTQYF. CDR3 DNA: TGCGCCAGCAGCTTATCTGGGGTCTACACAGATACGCAGTATTTT.

V gene TRBV6-4 combines with J gene TRBJ1-2; 9 bases line up with TRBD1. CDR3 length: 16 amino acids. V lost 2 bases to trimming and J lost 5 bases; unmatched junction nucleotides: 9. Germline V lookup: CDR1 MRHNA, CDR2 SNTAGT. CDR3 residues: CASSDLPGTGIYGYTF. The CDR3 bases are TGTGCCAGCAGTGACCTGCCCGGGACAGGGATTTATGGCTACACCTTC.

This clone occurred once. This chain connects TRBV28 to TRBJ1-5, with TRBD1 matching over 7 bases. Germline assignment: CDR1 MDHEN and CDR2 SYDVKM. The ends lost 3 bases at V and 9 bases at J; junction bases unmatched: 17. This CDR3 region has 17 residues. The CDR3 nucleotides are TGTGCCAGCAGTTTCAGTAGTTACGGGACAGCGCTCGGGCCCCAGCATTTT. Translation: CASSFSSYGTALGPQHF.

This clone occurred a few times. The genes are TRBV6-6 and TRBJ1-1, with D unresolved. Per the germline V gene, CDR1 is MNHNY and CDR2 is SVGAGI (reference sequence). Trimming cost V 2 bases and J 1 base, with 5 bases left between them. The CDR3 sequence is 13 residues long. The CDR3 nucleotides read TGTGCCAGCAGTTACACTGAGAACACTGAAGCTTTCTTT. Its protein is CASSYTENTEAFF.

The rearrangement links TRBV19 to TRBJ1-4; D is ambiguous. Germline CDR1 LNHDA, CDR2 SQIVND (reference sequence). CDR3 length equals 19 residues. The V end was cut by 4 bases, the J end by 8 bases, with 29 bases between. This chain's CDR3 is CASSNLDVQWGVEREKLFF. CDR3 coding DNA: TGTGCCAGTAGTAATCTAGACGTCCAATGGGGAGTCGAACGAGAAAAACTGTTTTTT.